The sequence of this T cell receptor beta chain was determined in a study of T cell responses to AZD1222 COVID-19 vaccine. V shed 3 bases and J 10 bases; nucleotides not matched to a gene: 7. CDR1 is SGHRS, CDR2 YFSETQ, per germline. The CDR3 consists of 13 residues. Libraries were prepared by immunoSEQ multiplex PCR; TCRdb keeps only in-frame clonotypes and omits some of them. Of 100,000 to 150,000 clones listed, over 75% are singletons. Study-level results: With dominance at 160-218 and 743-854, vaccine-associated CD4 TCRs spanned spike.

On this clone: Its antigen is unknown.

The starting material was peripheral blood, obtained on day 0 of AZD1222 vaccination. The gene calls are TRBV5-1 and TRBJ1-1; 9 positions agree with TRBD1. The TCR originated in an adult in good health. The CDR3 nucleotides read TGCGCCAGCAGCTGGGAGACAGGGGGAGCAGCTTTCTTT. This codes for CASSWETGGAAFF.